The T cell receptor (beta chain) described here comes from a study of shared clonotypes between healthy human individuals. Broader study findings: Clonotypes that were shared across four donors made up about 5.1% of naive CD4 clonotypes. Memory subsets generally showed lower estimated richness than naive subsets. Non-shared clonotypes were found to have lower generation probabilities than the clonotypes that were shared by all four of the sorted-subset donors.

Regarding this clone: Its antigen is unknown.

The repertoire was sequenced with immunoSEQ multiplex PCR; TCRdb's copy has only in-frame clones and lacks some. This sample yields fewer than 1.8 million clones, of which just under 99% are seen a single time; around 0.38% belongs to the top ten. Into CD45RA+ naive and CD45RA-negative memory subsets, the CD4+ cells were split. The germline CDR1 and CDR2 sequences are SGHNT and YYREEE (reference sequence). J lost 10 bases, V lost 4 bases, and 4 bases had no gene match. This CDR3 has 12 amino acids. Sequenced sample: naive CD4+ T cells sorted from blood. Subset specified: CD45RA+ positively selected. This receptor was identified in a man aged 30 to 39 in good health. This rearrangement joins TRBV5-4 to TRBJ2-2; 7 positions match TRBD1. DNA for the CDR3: TGTGCCAGCAGCATAGACAGGGTGGAGCTGTTTTTT. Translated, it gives CASSIDRVELFF.